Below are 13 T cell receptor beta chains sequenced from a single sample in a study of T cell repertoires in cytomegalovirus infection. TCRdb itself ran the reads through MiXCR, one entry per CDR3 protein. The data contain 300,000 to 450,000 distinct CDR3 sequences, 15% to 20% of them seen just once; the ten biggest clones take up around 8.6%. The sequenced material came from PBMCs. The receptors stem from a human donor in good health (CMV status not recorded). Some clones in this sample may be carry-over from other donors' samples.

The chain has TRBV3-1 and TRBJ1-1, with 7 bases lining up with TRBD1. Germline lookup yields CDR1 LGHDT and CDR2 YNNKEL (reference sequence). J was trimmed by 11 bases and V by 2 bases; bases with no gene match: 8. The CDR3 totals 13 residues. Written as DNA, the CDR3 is TGTGCCAGCAGCCAAAACAGGGGATTGGAGGCTTTCTTT. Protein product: CASSQNRGLEAFF. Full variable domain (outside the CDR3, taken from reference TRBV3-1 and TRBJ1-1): DTAVSQTPKYLVTQMGNDKSIKCEQNLGHDTMYWYKQDSKKFLKIMFSYNNKELIINETVPNRFSPKSPDKAHLNLHINSLELGDSAVYFCASSQNRGLEAFFGQGTRLTVV.

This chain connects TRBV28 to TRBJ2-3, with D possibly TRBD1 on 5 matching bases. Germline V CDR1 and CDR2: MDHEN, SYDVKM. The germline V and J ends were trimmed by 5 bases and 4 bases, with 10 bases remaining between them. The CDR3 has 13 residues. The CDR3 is CASSQGNPDTQYF. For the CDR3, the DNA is TGTGCCAGCAGTCAGGGAAATCCAGATACGCAGTATTTT. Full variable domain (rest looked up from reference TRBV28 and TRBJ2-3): DVKVTQSSRYLVKRTGEKVFLECVQDMDHENMFWYRQDPGLGLRLIYFSYDVKMKEKGDIPEGYSVSREKKERFSLILESASTNQTSMYLCASSQGNPDTQYFGPGTRLTVL.

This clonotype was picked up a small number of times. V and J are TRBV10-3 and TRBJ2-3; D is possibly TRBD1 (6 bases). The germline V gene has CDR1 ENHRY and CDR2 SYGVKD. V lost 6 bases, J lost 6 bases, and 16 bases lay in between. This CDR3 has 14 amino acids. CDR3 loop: CAIRGGDRGDTQYF. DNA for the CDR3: TGTGCCATCAGAGGGGGTGATAGAGGGGATACGCAGTATTTT.

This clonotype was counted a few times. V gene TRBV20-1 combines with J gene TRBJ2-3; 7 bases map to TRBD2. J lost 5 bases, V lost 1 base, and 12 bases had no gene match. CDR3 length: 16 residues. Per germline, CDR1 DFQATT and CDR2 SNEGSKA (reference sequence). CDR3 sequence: CSARASGGGPGDTQYF. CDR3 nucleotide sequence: TGCAGTGCTAGAGCATCCGGGGGAGGGCCGGGAGATACGCAGTATTTT.

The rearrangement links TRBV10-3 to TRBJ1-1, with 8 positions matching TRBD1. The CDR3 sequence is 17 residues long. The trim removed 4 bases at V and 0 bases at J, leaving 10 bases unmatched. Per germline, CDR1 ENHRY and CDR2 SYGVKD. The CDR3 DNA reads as TGTGCCATCAGTGGCGGGACCAGGGGGCCCATGAACACTGAAGCTTTCTTT. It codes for CAISGGTRGPMNTEAFF.

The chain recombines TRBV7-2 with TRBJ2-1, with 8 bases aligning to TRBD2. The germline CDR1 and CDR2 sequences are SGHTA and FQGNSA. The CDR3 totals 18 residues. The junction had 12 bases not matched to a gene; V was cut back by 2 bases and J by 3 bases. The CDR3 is CASSLLAGTPTGYNEQFF. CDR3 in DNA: TGTGCCAGCAGCTTATTAGCGGGGACACCTACGGGCTACAATGAGCAGTTCTTC.

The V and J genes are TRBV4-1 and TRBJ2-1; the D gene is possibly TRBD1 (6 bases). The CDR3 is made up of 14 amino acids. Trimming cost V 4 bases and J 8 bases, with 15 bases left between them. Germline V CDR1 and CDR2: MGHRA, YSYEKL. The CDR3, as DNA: TGCGCCAGCAGCCTACAAATACAGGGTTATGAGCAGTTCTTC. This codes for CASSLQIQGYEQFF.

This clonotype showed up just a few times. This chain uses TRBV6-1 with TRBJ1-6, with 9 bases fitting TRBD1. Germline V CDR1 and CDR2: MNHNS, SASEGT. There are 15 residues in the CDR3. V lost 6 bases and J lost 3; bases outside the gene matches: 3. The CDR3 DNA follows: TGTGCCAGCAGCTGGGACAGGGACTATAATTCACCCCTCCACTTT. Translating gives CASSWDRDYNSPLHF.

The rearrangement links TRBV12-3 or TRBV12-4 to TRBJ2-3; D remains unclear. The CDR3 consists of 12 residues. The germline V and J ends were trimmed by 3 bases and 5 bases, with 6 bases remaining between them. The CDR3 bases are TGTGCCAGCAGTTTTCTCCTAGATACGCAGTATTTT. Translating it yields CASSFLLDTQYF.

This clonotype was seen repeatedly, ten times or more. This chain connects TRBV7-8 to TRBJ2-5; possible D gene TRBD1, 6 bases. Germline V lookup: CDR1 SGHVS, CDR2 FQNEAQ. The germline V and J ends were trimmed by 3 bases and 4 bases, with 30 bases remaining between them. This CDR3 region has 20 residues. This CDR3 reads CASSFHPQGSRAGAGETQYF. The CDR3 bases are TGTGCCAGCAGCTTCCACCCACAGGGCTCTCGGGCAGGGGCCGGAGAGACCCAGTACTTC.

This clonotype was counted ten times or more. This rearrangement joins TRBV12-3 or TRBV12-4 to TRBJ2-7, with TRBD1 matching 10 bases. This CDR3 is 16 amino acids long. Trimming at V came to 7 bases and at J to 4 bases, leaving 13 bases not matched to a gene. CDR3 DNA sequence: TGTGCCAGCACTACCTCTCTGACAGGGGGCAGTTACGAGCAGTACTTC. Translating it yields CASTTSLTGGSYEQYF.

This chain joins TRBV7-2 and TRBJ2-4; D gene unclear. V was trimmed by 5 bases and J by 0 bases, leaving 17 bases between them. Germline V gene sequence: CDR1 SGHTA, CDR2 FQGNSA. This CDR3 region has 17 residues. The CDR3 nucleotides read TGTGCCAGCAGCCTAAGGACGGACCTAATAGCCAAAAACATTCAGTACTTC. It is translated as CASSLRTDLIAKNIQYF.

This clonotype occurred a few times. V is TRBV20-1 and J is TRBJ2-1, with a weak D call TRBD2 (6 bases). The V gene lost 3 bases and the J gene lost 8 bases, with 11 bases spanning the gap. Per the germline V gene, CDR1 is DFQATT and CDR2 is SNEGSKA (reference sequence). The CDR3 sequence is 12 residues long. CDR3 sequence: CSASRLAHEQFF. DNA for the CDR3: TGCAGTGCTAGTAGGCTAGCGCATGAGCAGTTCTTC.